This TCR beta chain was recorded in a study of metastatic and nonmetastatic thyroid tumors. About the research overall: Where malignant and benign thyroid patients were concerned, repertoires were compared across blood and tumor or nodule tissue.

No patient had received any treatment before thyroid surgery. The CDR3 totals 14 residues. J was trimmed by 3 bases and V by 4 bases; bases with no gene match: 7. Germline CDR1 and CDR2: DFQATT and SNEGSKA (reference sequence). General observations from the study: It was reported that TCR beta diversity was significantly higher in malignant thyroid tumors than benign nodules, in blood and tumor.

TCRdb recomputed clones from the PCR reads via MiXCR. This table has about 40,000 clones, 15% to 20% appearing once. As regards this clone: Its antigen is currently unknown.

The sample comprised tumor tissue. This receptor was identified in a female donor with papillary thyroid cancer or a benign thyroid nodule (not recorded which). Some clones in this sample may be carry-over from other donors' samples. This chain connects TRBV20-1 to TRBJ2-3; TRBD2 agrees at 7 bases. The CDR3 DNA sequence: TGCAGTGCTACGGTAGCGGGTTCGACAGATACGCAGTATTTT. The encoded protein is CSATVAGSTDTQYF.